This entry features one T cell receptor (beta chain) sequence. What it binds is unknown. These data originate in a study of cytomegalovirus exposure and HLA in healthy donors. Study-level results: Reports state that TCR beta sequences accurately predicted most subjects' HLA-A and HLA-B alleles.

CDR3 size: 16 residues. Germline assignment: CDR1 SGHNT and CDR2 YYREEE (reference sequence). V shed 2 bases and J 5 bases; nucleotides not matched to a gene: 8. PCR employed 60 Vbeta and 13 Jbeta primers. Some clones are missing from TCRdb's copy, which holds only in-frame ones; the method was immunoSEQ multiplex PCR. The top ten clones hold 2.9% of a sample with about 200,000 clones, about 77% of them seen once. This clonotype was obtained from a woman younger than 45 in good health and CMV-seronegative. The V call is TRBV5-4, the J call TRBJ2-2; TRBD2 matches at 8 bases. The sample taken for sequencing was PBMCs. CDR3: CASSFSSGSRTGELFF. As DNA, the CDR3 is TGTGCCAGCAGCTTTTCGAGCGGGAGTCGTACCGGGGAGCTGTTTTTT.